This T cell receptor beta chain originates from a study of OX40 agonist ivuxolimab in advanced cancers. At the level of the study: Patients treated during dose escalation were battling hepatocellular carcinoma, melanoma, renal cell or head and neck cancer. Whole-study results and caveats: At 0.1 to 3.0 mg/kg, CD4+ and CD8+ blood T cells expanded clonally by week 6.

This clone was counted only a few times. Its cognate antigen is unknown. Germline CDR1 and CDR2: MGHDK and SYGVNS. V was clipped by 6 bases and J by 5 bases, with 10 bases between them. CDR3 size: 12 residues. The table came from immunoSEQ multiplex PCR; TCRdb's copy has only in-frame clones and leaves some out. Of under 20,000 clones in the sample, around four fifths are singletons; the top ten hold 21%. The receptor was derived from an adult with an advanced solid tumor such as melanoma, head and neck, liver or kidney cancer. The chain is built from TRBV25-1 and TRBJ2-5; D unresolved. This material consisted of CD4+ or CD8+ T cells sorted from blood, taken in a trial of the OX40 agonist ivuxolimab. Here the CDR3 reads CASRAVMETQYF. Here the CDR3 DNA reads TGTGCCAGCAGGGCGGTGATGGAGACCCAGTACTTC.